Sequencing of this TCR beta chain was carried out in a study of T cell responses to AZD1222 COVID-19 vaccine. Background on the study: Pooling covered second doses at about 4 or about 12 weeks.

Assay used: immunoSEQ multiplex PCR; TCRdb lists only in-frame clones, some missing. Of about 94,000 clones in the sample, approximately 90% are singletons; the top ten hold roughly 14%. As for this clone: Its antigen is as yet unknown.

V lost 3 bases, J lost 3 bases, and 8 bases lay in between. The CDR3 sequence is 13 residues long. Looked up from germline, CDR1 is LNHDA and CDR2 is SQIVND (reference sequence). Study-wide findings and caveats: Spike-spanning, vaccine-associated CD4 TCRs were dominant at 160-218 and 743-854. Nearly half of spike-specific TCRs reportedly target unmutated variant regions. Donors in the cohort were predominantly white British and more often female, and clonal diversity was possibly underestimated.

The material sequenced was peripheral blood, taken on day 0 of AZD1222 vaccination. The TCR was taken from an adult in good health. The chain links TRBV19 to TRBJ1-1; D is undetermined. The DNA of the CDR3 is TGTGCCAGTAGTATGGCAAAATACACTGAAGCTTTCTTT. Its translation: CASSMAKYTEAFF.